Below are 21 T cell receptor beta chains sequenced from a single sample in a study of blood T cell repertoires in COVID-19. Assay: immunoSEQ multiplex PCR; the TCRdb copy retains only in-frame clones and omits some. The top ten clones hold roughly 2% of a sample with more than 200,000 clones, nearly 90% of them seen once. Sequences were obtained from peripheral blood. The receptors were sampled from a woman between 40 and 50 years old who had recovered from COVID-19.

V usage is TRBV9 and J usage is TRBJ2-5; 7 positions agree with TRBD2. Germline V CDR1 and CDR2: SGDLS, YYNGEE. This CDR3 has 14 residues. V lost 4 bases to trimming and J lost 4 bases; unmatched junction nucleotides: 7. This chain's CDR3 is CASSPRLAGETQYF. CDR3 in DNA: TGTGCCAGCAGCCCCAGACTAGCAGGAGAGACCCAGTACTTC.

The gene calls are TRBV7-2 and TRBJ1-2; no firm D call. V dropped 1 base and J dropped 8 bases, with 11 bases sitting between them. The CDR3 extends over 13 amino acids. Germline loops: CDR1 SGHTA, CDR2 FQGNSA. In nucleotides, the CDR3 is TGTGCCAGCAGCTTAGTGGCGGGCAGAGGCTACACCTTC. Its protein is CASSLVAGRGYTF.

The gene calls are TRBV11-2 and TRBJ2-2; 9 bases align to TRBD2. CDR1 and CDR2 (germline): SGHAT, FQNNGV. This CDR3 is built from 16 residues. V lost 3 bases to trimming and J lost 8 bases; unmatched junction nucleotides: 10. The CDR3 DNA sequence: TGTGCCAGCAGCTTTGGACTAGCGCTAGGGGGAGGGGAGCTGTTTTTT. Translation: CASSFGLALGGGELFF. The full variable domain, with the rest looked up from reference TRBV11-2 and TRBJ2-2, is EAGVAQSPRYKIIEKRQSVAFWCNPISGHATLYWYQQILGQGPKLLIQFQNNGVVDDSQLPKDRFSAERLKGVDSTLKIQPAKLEDSAVYLCASSFGLALGGGELFFGEGSRLTVL.

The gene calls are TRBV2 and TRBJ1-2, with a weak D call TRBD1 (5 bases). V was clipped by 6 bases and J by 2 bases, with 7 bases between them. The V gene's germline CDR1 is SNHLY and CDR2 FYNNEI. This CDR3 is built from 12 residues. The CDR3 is CASRGVNYGYTF. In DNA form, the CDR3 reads TGTGCCAGCAGAGGGGTCAACTATGGCTACACCTTC.

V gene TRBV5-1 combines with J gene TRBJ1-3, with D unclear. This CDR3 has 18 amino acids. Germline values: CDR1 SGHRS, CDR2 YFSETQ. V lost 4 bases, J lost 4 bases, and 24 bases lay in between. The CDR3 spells CASSVGSADTLNGNTIYF. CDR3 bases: TGCGCCAGCAGCGTTGGGAGTGCAGACACCTTAAACGGAAACACCATATATTTT. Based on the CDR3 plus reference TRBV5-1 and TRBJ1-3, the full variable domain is KAGVTQTPRYLIKTRGQQVTLSCSPISGHRSVSWYQQTPGQGLQFLFEYFSETQRNKGNFPGRFSGRQFSNSRSEMNVSTLELGDSALYLCASSVGSADTLNGNTIYFGEGSWLTVV.

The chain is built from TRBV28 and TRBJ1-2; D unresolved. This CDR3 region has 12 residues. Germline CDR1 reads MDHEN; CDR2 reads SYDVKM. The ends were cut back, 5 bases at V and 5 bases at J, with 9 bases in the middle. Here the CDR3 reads CASSTQKYGYTF. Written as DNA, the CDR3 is TGTGCCAGCAGTACCCAGAAATATGGCTACACCTTC.

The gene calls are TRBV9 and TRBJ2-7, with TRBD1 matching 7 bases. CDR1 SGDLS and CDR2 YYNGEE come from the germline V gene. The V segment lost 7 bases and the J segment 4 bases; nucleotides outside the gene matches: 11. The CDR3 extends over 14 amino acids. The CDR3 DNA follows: TGTGCCAGCGGGGCTACGGGACAGACATACGAGCAGTACTTC. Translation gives CASGATGQTYEQYF.

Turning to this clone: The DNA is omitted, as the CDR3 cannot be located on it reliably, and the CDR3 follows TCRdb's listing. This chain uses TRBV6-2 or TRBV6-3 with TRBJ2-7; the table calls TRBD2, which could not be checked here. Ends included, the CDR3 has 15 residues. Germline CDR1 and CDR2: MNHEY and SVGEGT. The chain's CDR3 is CASSSSRKIWYEQYF.

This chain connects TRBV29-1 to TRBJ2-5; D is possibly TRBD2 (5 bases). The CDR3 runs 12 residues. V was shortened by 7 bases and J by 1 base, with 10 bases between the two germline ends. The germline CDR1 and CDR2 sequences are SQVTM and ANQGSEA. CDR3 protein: CSAKGSQETQYF. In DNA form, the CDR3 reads TGCAGCGCGAAAGGGAGCCAAGAGACCCAGTACTTC.

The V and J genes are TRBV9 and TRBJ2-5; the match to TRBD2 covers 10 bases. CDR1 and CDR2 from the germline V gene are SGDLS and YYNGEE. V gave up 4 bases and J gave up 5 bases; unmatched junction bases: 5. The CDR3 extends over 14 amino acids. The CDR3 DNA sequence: TGTGCCAGCAGCCCAGGGACTAGCGTTGAGACCCAGTACTTC. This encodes CASSPGTSVETQYF.

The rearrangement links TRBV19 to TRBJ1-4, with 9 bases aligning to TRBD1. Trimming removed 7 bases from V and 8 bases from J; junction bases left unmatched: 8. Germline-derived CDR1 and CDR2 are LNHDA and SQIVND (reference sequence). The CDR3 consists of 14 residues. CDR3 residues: CASNPGQGGEKLFF. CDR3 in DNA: TGTGCCAGTAATCCGGGACAGGGAGGAGAAAAACTGTTTTTT.

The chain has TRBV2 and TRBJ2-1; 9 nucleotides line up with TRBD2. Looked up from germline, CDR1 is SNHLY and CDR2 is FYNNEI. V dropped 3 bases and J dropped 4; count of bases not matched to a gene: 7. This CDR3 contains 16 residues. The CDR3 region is CASSEAGGGEYNEQFF. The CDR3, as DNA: TGTGCCAGCAGTGAGGCGGGAGGGGGGGAATACAATGAGCAGTTCTTC.

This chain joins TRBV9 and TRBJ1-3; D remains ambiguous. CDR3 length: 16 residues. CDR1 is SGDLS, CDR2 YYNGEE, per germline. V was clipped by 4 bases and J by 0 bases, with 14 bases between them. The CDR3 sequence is CASSSLGSASGNTIYF. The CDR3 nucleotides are TGTGCCAGCAGCTCCCTGGGCAGTGCCTCTGGAAACACCATATATTTT. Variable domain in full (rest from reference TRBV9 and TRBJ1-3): DSGVTQTPKHLITATGQRVTLRCSPRSGDLSVYWYQQSLDQGLQFLIQYYNGEERAKGNILERFSAQQFPDLHSELNLSSLELGDSALYFCASSSLGSASGNTIYFGEGSWLTVV.

CDR3 loop: CASSFTGQGQDPSTIYF. The CDR3 coding sequence is TGTGCCAGCAGCTTTACCGGCCAGGGACAGGACCCTTCCACCATATATTTT. This chain uses TRBV3-1 (or the pseudogene TRBV3-2) with TRBJ1-3; 8 bases agree with TRBD1. Per the germline V gene, CDR1 is LGHDT and CDR2 is YNNKEL (reference sequence). V was pared by 5 bases and J by 9 bases, with 18 bases of the junction left unmatched. The CDR3 sequence is 17 residues long.

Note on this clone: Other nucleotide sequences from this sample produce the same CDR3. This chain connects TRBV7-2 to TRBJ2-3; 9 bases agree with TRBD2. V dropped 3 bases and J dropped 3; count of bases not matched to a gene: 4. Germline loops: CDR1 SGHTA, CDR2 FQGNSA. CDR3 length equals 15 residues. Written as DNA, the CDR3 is TGTGCCAGCAGCTTGGCGGGAGGGCCGACAGATACGCAGTATTTT. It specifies CASSLAGGPTDTQYF.

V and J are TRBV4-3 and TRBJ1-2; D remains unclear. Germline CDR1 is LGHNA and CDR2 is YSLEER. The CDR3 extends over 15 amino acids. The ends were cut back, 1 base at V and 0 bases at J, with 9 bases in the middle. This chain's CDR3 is CASSQVGEPNYGYTF. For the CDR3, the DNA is TGCGCCAGCAGCCAAGTTGGGGAGCCTAACTATGGCTACACCTTC.

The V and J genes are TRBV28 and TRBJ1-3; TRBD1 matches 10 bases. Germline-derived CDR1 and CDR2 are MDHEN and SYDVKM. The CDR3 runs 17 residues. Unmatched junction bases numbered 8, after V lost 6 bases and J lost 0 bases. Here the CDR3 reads CASRSGTGEISGNTIYF. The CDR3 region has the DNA TGTGCCAGCAGGTCCGGGACAGGGGAGATCTCTGGAAACACCATATATTTT.

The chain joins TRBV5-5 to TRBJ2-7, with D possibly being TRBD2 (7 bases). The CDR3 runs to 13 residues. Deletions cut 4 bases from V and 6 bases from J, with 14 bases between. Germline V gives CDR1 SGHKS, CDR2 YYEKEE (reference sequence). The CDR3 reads CASSPRGAGEQYF. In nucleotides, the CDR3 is TGTGCCAGCAGCCCACGGGGGGCGGGCGAGCAGTACTTC.

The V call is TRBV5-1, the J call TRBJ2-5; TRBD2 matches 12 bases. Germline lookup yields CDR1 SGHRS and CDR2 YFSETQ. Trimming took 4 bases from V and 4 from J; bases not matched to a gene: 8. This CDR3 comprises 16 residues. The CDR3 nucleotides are TGCGCCAGCAGCATGACTAGCGGGAGTCGAGGAGAGACCCAGTACTTC. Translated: CASSMTSGSRGETQYF.

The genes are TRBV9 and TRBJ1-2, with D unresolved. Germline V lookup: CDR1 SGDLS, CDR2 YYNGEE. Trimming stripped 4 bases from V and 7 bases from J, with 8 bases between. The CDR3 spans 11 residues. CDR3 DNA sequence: TGTGCCAGCAGCACTGGGCCTGGCTACACCTTC. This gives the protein CASSTGPGYTF.

In nucleotides, the CDR3 is TGCAGCGTAGTAGACAGGGGTGAAAAACTGTTTTTT. It yields the protein CSVVDRGEKLFF. The chain uses TRBV29-1 and TRBJ1-4, with TRBD1 identical over 8 bases. V dropped 6 bases and J dropped 7; count of bases not matched to a gene: 4. Germline-derived CDR1 and CDR2 are SQVTM and ANQGSEA. This CDR3 has 12 amino acids.